This record looks at one T cell receptor beta chain sequence and its context. Its antigen specificity is not known. No base quality information exists; no much larger clone differs at one position. The method was the immunoSEQ multiplex PCR assay. A mixture of 60 forward primers for TCR Vbeta segments and 13 reverse primers for TCR Jbeta segments was used in the multiplex PCR. A multiplex PCR assay on genomic DNA amplified the CDR3 region of rearranged TCR beta genes. On the Illumina HiSeq System, the amplified TCR beta libraries were sequenced as 87-base-pair reads. Turning to the authors' computational methods: A later analysis tallied roughly 78 million unique TCR beta chains across the 650 to 750 repertoires, and around 9.9 million of those chains were shared by two or more donors. Raw reads were error-corrected and collapsed into unique sequences by a nearest-neighbor algorithm in which closely related sequences were merged to remove PCR and sequencing errors. Alignment of CDR3 sequences to IMGT reference sequences was used to assign V, D and J gene segments. For a sequence to be retained, a match of at least six nucleotides was required to both a V gene segment and a J gene segment. A rearrangement was called productive if the CDR3 had no stop codons and remained in frame with V and J, and every other rearrangement was called non-productive. CDR3 was defined according to IMGT convention as the region running from the second conserved V-encoded cysteine to the conserved J-encoded phenylalanine. The earlier analysis of about 610 of the donors excluded sequences that lacked an unambiguous match to a single V gene segment. In an earlier analysis of some 590 of the donors, a V segment was called functional when productive rearrangements were above 56.7%, and segregating when the standard deviation between donors exceeded 5%. A statistical classification framework was built to diagnose cytomegalovirus status from the catalog of TCR beta chain sequences. V and J gene assignment, in a later analysis, came from comparing TCR nucleotide sequences with IMGT/GENE-DB human TR gene sequences. The TCRdist pipeline was used in a later analysis to assign CDR3 sequences and most-parsimonious VDJ recombination scenarios. In a later analysis, every TCR beta chain was defined by the combination of its CDR3 amino acid sequence and its V-gene family, and reads without a unique V-gene family were dropped. To address suspected cross-contamination and a sequencing artifact, a later analysis removed roughly 640 highly shared, low-generation-probability nucleotide sequences. For each public chain, a later analysis derived a clonal expansion index from normalized ranks of inferred template counts within each repertoire. A later analysis computed generation probabilities with a VDJ recombination model fitted to out-of-frame rearrangements, and checked the results against IGoR. In a later analysis, TCR-TCR, TCR-HLA and TCR-CMV co-occurrence was scored with hypergeometric tests, and a repertoire-size bias correction was applied to TCR pairs. A later analysis estimated false discovery rates by permuting HLA or CMV assignments 20 times. In a later analysis, co-occurring TCRs were grouped with DBSCAN, and TCRdist sequence similarity was added when clustering was performed within HLA-allele-positive subsets. Co-occurrence clustering excluded repertoires with fewer than 30,000 or more than 120,000 public chains, plus five with anomalous nucleotide sharing. The clones in this table, taken by TCRdb from immuneACCESS, are in-frame only. Not every clone is retained; where verified, under half of the shortfall comes from an unresolved V gene, and the cause of the rest is unknown. V and J calls and clone size are those listed in that table; D and trimming were worked out from the DNA. The sample table contains some 110,000 clones; only one count was recorded for approximately 80% of them. The ten largest account for about 3.6% of the sample.

This sample is drawn from a study of cytomegalovirus exposure and HLA in healthy donors (TCRdb year 2017). Background for the entire study: An earlier analysis of under 600 of the donors reported 250 to 350 Gb of sequence data and some 120 million unique TCR beta sequences from 190 million or so T cells. Of the 300 to 500 genotyped donors, more than 75% were placed in the genetic ancestry cluster associated with self-reported Caucasian donors. Roughly 300 gigabases of sequencing data and 70 million to 100 million unique TCR sequences made up an early release that covered around 640 HLA-typed donors. All discovery cohort repertoires had been generated on a single sequencing platform. Donor age, sex, ethnicity and CMV serostatus were compiled alongside the repertoire data. Using immunosequencing, the study profiled T cell repertoires from 500 to 800 subjects and related those repertoires to cytomegalovirus serostatus. Besides the first cohort of hundreds of subjects, a separate validation cohort made up of 120 different subjects was used. The study aimed to test whether cataloging public T cell receptors could reveal signatures of past pathogen exposure. A later genetic analysis used genome-wide SNP genotypes for about 55% of the 666 donors, treating that subset as a discovery cohort. HLA typing covered class I and class II loci at four-digit resolution. The number of typed donors differed by locus: roughly 629-630 for A, B, C, DRB1 and DQB1; 522 for DQA1; approximately 600 for DPA1; and about 450 for DPB1. An earlier analysis of more than 450 of the donors used high-throughput TCR beta sequencing to judge whether each TCR beta V gene segment behaved as functional or pseudogenic. The later analysis used no new phenotypic data to find candidate immune exposures, relying instead on TCR beta sequences and their occurrence across donors. A later analysis re-analyzed previously published TCR beta repertoires from about 730 donors and added high-resolution HLA genotyping to study TCR occurrence patterns. Because of strong linkage in the cohort, roughly five DR-DQ haplotypes were treated as single units for association and clustering. The study combined high-throughput TCR immunosequencing, statistical association of individual TCRs with disease status, and machine learning to predict cytomegalovirus infection status. Across some 400 genotyped donors of the cohort, an average of about 200,000 unique TCR beta nucleotide sequences per donor were sequenced, and roughly 18% of those sequences were non-productive.

Overall study outcomes, separate from this receptor: In both the original and validation cohorts, the classifier was reported to diagnose cytomegalovirus status with high specificity and sensitivity. Across donors, most TCR sequences were observed very rarely, whereas some public TCRs were present in many individuals. Strong co-occurrence of HLA alleles, especially DR and DQ, made assigning TCR associations to individual alleles difficult. Roughly 17 rarely observed V segments, including chromosome 9 orphons, were excluded from the earlier analysis of just under 600 of the donors because counts were too low. Immune exposure information for the cohort was limited to CMV serostatus. According to a later analysis, TCR association rates differed among HLA loci, with DRB1 alleles showing the most associated TCRs and HLA-C alleles showing the fewest. Several of the top co-occurrence clusters appeared to be linked to parvovirus B19, influenza, CMV and Epstein-Barr virus, according to a later analysis. Presence/absence analyses assumed roughly uniform sequencing depth across donors, an assumption that may not hold. According to the authors, the approach could potentially be generalized to other disease states and immunological phenotypes. The 87-base-pair reads could not distinguish some IMGT-functional V segments, including TRBV6-2 and TRBV6-3, so those segments were excluded. Compared with equally common non-associated chains, HLA-associated TCR beta chains in a later analysis were more clonally expanded and had lower generation probabilities. A later analysis found that most CMV-associated TCR beta chains appeared HLA-restricted, with HLA associations seemingly driven largely by CMV exposure. Only TCR beta chains were sequenced in this cohort, and the absence of alpha or paired-chain data limited detectable features. A later analysis associated 15,000 to 20,000 TCR beta sequences with specific HLA alleles at a false discovery rate of 0.05. A group of highly shared sequence variants was considered likely to be a technical artifact of the sequencing pipeline. A further reported finding was that TCR beta sequences accurately predicted the HLA-A and HLA-B alleles for most subjects in the first cohort. In vitro tests confirmed that a few of the cytomegalovirus-associated TCR beta chains recognize cytomegalovirus antigens. Compared with the 666-donor mean, donors in an Asian-associated ancestry cluster had fewer N-insertions in productive TCRs, according to a later genetic analysis. Correlated functional status among segregating V segments might reflect linkage disequilibrium, but an unknown experimental factor could not be ruled out. Broadly in line with IMGT annotations, most TCR beta V segments showed up in productive rearrangements about 87% or about 30% of the time in an earlier analysis of several hundred of the donors. The study gave a list of 150 to 200 TCR beta chains associated with cytomegalovirus. Because HLA typing was missing for some donors at each locus, association tests included only the typed subset. A later genetic analysis associated a missense DCLRE1C variant with V-gene and J-gene trimming of TCR beta chains, and an independent cohort replicated the association.

The cohort comprised hundreds of healthy bone marrow donors. Cohort members were all nominally healthy when sampled, although unrecorded immune exposures were likely present. The donor was CMV seronegative and was included in the group of about 350 seronegative cohort members. A peripheral blood sample was provided by each donor, and peripheral blood mononuclear cells were used for TCR beta sequencing. The Qiagen DNeasy Blood Extraction Kit was used to extract genomic DNA from the blood cell samples. Based on the germline V gene, the CDR1 and CDR2 sequences are SGHRS and YFSETQ. From V the trimming removes 3 bases and from J it removes 7 bases, while the gene matches leave 6 bases of the junction unaccounted for. Including cysteine and phenylalanine, the CDR3 has 15 amino acids. The retained sequence is limited to the CDR3, 45 bases, with the frame set at the first base.

Sequenced input: PBMCs. The chain is made from TRBV5-1 and TRBJ1-6, and 8 junction bases match TRBD1. This receptor was obtained from a man in his sixties in good health and CMV-seronegative. The nucleotide sequence is TGCGCCAGCAGCTACGGACAGGGCGTAAATTCACCCCTCCACTTT. Its protein is CASSYGQGVNSPLHF.